The 32 T cell receptor beta chains below all came from one sample that was sequenced in a study of blood T cell repertoires in COVID-19. The protocol was immunoSEQ multiplex PCR, while the TCRdb copy is restricted to in-frame clones and leaves out a portion. The table lists 84,000 or so clones, roughly 89% of them singletons. Sequencing was done on a sample of peripheral blood. The receptors were gathered from a man aged 55-75 years with acute or convalescent COVID-19.

V usage is TRBV19 and J usage is TRBJ1-5, with a tentative D call TRBD1 (6 bases). V dropped 3 bases and J dropped 4 bases, with 13 bases sitting between them. Germline V gene data show CDR1 as LNHDA and CDR2 as SQIVND (reference sequence). The CDR3 covers 15 residues. CDR3 bases: TGTGCCAGTAGTATCTCGGGGGGCCCGAATCAGCCCCAGCATTTT. It codes for CASSISGGPNQPQHF.

The J gene is TRBJ1-5, the V gene TRBV3-1 (or the pseudogene TRBV3-2); TRBD1 matches 8 bases. With V trimmed by 5 bases and J by 5 bases, 2 bases remained unmatched. The CDR3 runs 13 residues. Per germline, CDR1 LGHDT and CDR2 YNNKEL (reference sequence). As DNA, the CDR3 is TGTGCCAGCAGCGGGACAGGAGATCAGCCCCAGCATTTT. Translated, it gives CASSGTGDQPQHF.

The rearrangement joins TRBV20-1 to TRBJ1-1; 8 nucleotides agree with TRBD1. Germline-derived CDR1 and CDR2 are DFQATT and SNEGSKA (reference sequence). This CDR3 is built from 16 residues. J gave up 4 bases and V 3 bases, and 13 bases lay outside the gene matches. CDR3 sequence (DNA): TGCAGTGCTAGTGCAGGGGGCGCTTATGGGGGCACTGAAGCTTTCTTT. It yields the protein CSASAGGAYGGTEAFF.

The CDR3 DNA sequence: TGTGCCAGCAGCGTAGGAGGCAGCATGAACACTGAAGCTTTCTTT. Its protein is CASSVGGSMNTEAFF. The chain uses TRBV9 and TRBJ1-1; D remains unclear. Germline lookup yields CDR1 SGDLS and CDR2 YYNGEE. The CDR3 covers 15 residues. Between the trimmed V and J ends, which lost 0 bases and 0 bases, there was a span of 9 bases. The full variable domain, completed using reference TRBV9 and TRBJ1-1, is DSGVTQTPKHLITATGQRVTLRCSPRSGDLSVYWYQQSLDQGLQFLIQYYNGEERAKGNILERFSAQQFPDLHSELNLSSLELGDSALYFCASSVGGSMNTEAFFGQGTRLTVV.

CDR3 in amino acids: CASSSSQGYEQYF. The CDR3 DNA sequence: TGTGCCAGCAGCTCGTCCCAGGGCTACGAGCAGTACTTC. This chain joins TRBV7-2 and TRBJ2-7; TRBD1 might be the D (5 bases). The CDR3 has 13 amino acids. V was pared by 4 bases and J by 3 bases, with 10 bases between. Per the germline V gene, CDR1 is SGHTA and CDR2 is FQGNSA.

This clone was counted a few times. This chain connects TRBV5-1 to TRBJ2-3; 10 bases agree with TRBD2. V trimming: 3 bases; J trimming: 1 base; junction bases outside the gene matches: 2. This CDR3 is 15 amino acids long. The germline V gene has CDR1 SGHRS and CDR2 YFSETQ. DNA of the CDR3: TGCGCCAGCAGCTCCGGACTAGCGGGCACAGATACGCAGTATTTT. It yields the protein CASSSGLAGTDTQYF.

Regarding this clone: At one boundary the junction diverges from the germline segment, which might be a read error. The chain uses TRBV30 and TRBJ2-2; possible D gene TRBD1, 6 bases. This CDR3 comprises 14 residues. Germline lookup yields CDR1 GTSNPN and CDR2 SVGIG (reference sequence). The chain's CDR3 is CAWRQGPNTWELFF. In DNA form, the CDR3 reads TGTGCCTGGAGACAGGGCCCGAACACCTGGGAGCTGTTTTTT.

This chain uses TRBV27 with TRBJ1-5; 11 positions agree with TRBD1. With 4 bases clipped from V and 1 base from J, the junction kept 18 bases outside the gene matches. Germline loops: CDR1 MNHEY, CDR2 SMNVEV (reference sequence). This CDR3 comprises 21 residues. The CDR3 region has the DNA TGTGCCAGCAGTTCATCGTCCGGGACAGGGGGTTCGATGGGGAGCAATCAGCCCCAGCATTTT. Translation gives CASSSSSGTGGSMGSNQPQHF.

DNA for the CDR3: TGCGCCAGCAGCCGGATCGGGACAGATCAGAGCTATGGCTACACCTTC. Translating gives CASSRIGTDQSYGYTF. The chain recombines TRBV5-1 with TRBJ1-2; 7 bases map to TRBD1. The CDR3 length is 16 residues. J gave up 4 bases and V 4 bases, and 13 bases lay outside the gene matches. Germline CDR1 SGHRS, CDR2 YFSETQ. Full variable domain (outside the CDR3, taken from reference TRBV5-1 and TRBJ1-2): KAGVTQTPRYLIKTRGQQVTLSCSPISGHRSVSWYQQTPGQGLQFLFEYFSETQRNKGNFPGRFSGRQFSNSRSEMNVSTLELGDSALYLCASSRIGTDQSYGYTFGSGTRLTVV.

The V gene is TRBV30, the J gene TRBJ1-5; D unclear. The CDR3 spans 15 residues. Germline-derived CDR1 and CDR2 are GTSNPN and SVGIG (reference sequence). The ends were cut back, 4 bases at V and 0 bases at J, with 13 bases in the middle. The CDR3 region has the DNA TGTGCCTGGAATCGGCGGGGAGGTAGCAATCAGCCCCAGCATTTT. Protein product: CAWNRRGGSNQPQHF. Full variable domain (remainder filled in from reference TRBV30 and TRBJ1-5): SQTIHQWPATLVQPVGSPLSLECTVEGTSNPNLYWYRQAAGRGLQLLFYSVGIGQISSEVPQNLSASRPQDRQFILSSKKLLLSDSGFYLCAWNRRGGSNQPQHFGDGTRLSIL.

The gene calls are TRBV30 and TRBJ2-7; TRBD1 agrees at 7 bases. The germline CDR1 and CDR2 sequences are GTSNPN and SVGIG (reference sequence). The CDR3 length is 13 residues. With 5 bases clipped from V and 4 bases from J, the junction kept 8 bases outside the gene matches. The CDR3 DNA follows: TGTGCCTGGGGGACGGGACAGCGTTACGAGCAGTACTTC. Translating gives CAWGTGQRYEQYF.

The CDR3 region is CASSHLAGEGVADTQYF. DNA for the CDR3: TGTGCCAGCAGCCATCTAGCGGGGGAAGGAGTTGCAGATACGCAGTATTTT. This chain connects TRBV4-2 to TRBJ2-3, with 10 bases matching TRBD2. Germline trimming cut 3 bases from V and 4 bases from J; bases unmatched to any gene: 10. The V gene's germline CDR1 is LGHNA and CDR2 YNFKEQ. The CDR3 runs to 17 residues.

This clone was counted between two and nine times. One end of the junction does not line up with germline, which may come from a read error. The genes are TRBV7-7 and TRBJ2-2; a possible D gene is TRBD2 (7 bases). The CDR3 is 15 amino acids. Germline V gene sequence: CDR1 SSHAT, CDR2 FNYEAQ (reference sequence). CDR3 bases: TGTGCTAGCAGCTCCCAGGGGAGGGACACCGGGGAGCTGTTTTTT. Amino acids: CASSSQGRDTGELFF.

V usage is TRBV6-1 and J usage is TRBJ2-3; D possibly corresponds to TRBD2 (5 bases). Germline V gene sequence: CDR1 MNHNS, CDR2 SASEGT. The CDR3 length is 14 residues. Between the trimmed V and J ends, which lost 0 bases and 6 bases, there was a span of 10 bases. The CDR3 sequence is CASSEAGSGDTQYF. In nucleotides, the CDR3 is TGTGCCAGCAGTGAAGCGGGGTCGGGGGATACGCAGTATTTT.

V is TRBV9 and J is TRBJ1-2, with 10 bases that match TRBD1. With 4 bases clipped from V and 0 bases from J, the junction kept 6 bases outside the gene matches. The CDR3 is 16 amino acids. Germline V gene data show CDR1 as SGDLS and CDR2 as YYNGEE. CDR3 nucleotides: TGTGCCAGCAGCCCGAGGGACAGGGGTGCTAACTATGGCTACACCTTC. It yields the protein CASSPRDRGANYGYTF. Full variable domain (missing parts from reference TRBV9 and TRBJ1-2): DSGVTQTPKHLITATGQRVTLRCSPRSGDLSVYWYQQSLDQGLQFLIQYYNGEERAKGNILERFSAQQFPDLHSELNLSSLELGDSALYFCASSPRDRGANYGYTFGSGTRLTVV.

The CDR3 here is CASSKGTGYGSPLHF. In DNA, the CDR3 is TGTGCCAGCAGCAAAGGGACAGGGTACGGGTCACCCCTCCACTTT. The gene calls are TRBV7-2 and TRBJ1-6, with 9 bases matching TRBD1. The CDR3 extends over 15 amino acids. Trimming took 5 bases from V and 10 from J; bases not matched to a gene: 9. Germline CDR1 and CDR2: SGHTA and FQGNSA.

This clone was picked up one time. The rearrangement uses TRBV15 and TRBJ1-5; D possibly corresponds to TRBD1 (5 bases). The CDR3 is 17 amino acids. Germline V gene data show CDR1 as LNHNV and CDR2 as YYDKDF (reference sequence). V was trimmed by 1 base and J by 2 bases, leaving 15 bases between them. The CDR3 region has the DNA TGTGCCACCAGCAGAGGGGGCAGGGAAGGTGGCAATCAGCCCCAGCATTTT. Its translation is CATSRGGREGGNQPQHF.

The rearrangement uses TRBV19 and TRBJ1-2; TRBD1 matches at 7 bases. V was pared by 4 bases and J by 8 bases, with 13 bases of the junction left unmatched. CDR3 length: 15 residues. CDR1 is LNHDA and CDR2 is SQIVND in the germline V gene (reference sequence). This CDR3 is CASSTTGAAPGGYTF. CDR3 nucleotides: TGTGCCAGTAGTACTACAGGGGCCGCACCGGGAGGCTACACCTTC.

This clone was counted between two and nine times. The rearrangement joins TRBV6-2 or TRBV6-3 to TRBJ2-7; 8 bases match TRBD1. CDR1 is MNHEY and CDR2 is SVGEGT in the germline V gene. This CDR3 comprises 14 residues. The junction had 7 bases not matched to a gene; V was cut back by 5 bases and J by 4 bases. The CDR3 protein is CASSPTGEWYEQYF. CDR3 in DNA: TGTGCCAGCAGTCCGACAGGGGAGTGGTACGAGCAGTACTTC.

In its sample, this clone was seen once. This chain's CDR3 is CASSVSGQGGTDTQYF. The DNA for the CDR3 is TGTGCCAGCAGCGTATCCGGACAGGGCGGCACAGATACGCAGTATTTT. This chain links TRBV9 with TRBJ2-3; 8 bases line up with TRBD1. V gave up 1 base and J gave up 1 base; unmatched junction bases: 5. This CDR3 contains 16 residues. From germline, CDR1 is SGDLS and CDR2 YYNGEE.

V gene TRBV27 combines with J gene TRBJ1-5; weak D call: TRBD1 (6 bases). Trimming took 2 bases from V and 1 from J, leaving 9 bases between them. The CDR3 has 15 residues. Germline V gives CDR1 MNHEY, CDR2 SMNVEV (reference sequence). Written as DNA, the CDR3 is TGTGCCAGCAGTTTAGAGGGGGGGAGCAATCAGCCCCAGCATTTT. Translated, it gives CASSLEGGSNQPQHF.

The CDR3 spells CASSQGSRGTEAFF. The CDR3 nucleotides are TGTGCCAGCAGCCAAGGGTCGCGGGGGACTGAAGCTTTCTTT. The genes are TRBV3-1 (or the pseudogene TRBV3-2) and TRBJ1-1, with a weak D call TRBD1 (5 bases). The length of the CDR3 is 14 residues. Germline V gene lookup returns CDR1 LGHDT and CDR2 YNNKEL (reference sequence). V lost 1 base to trimming and J lost 5 bases, with 11 bases between them.

The chain uses TRBV7-3 and TRBJ1-1, with D uncertain. This CDR3 is 13 amino acids long. V gave up 2 bases and J gave up 1 base, with 5 bases separating them. CDR1 SGHTA and CDR2 FQGTGA come from the germline V gene. Written as DNA, the CDR3 is TGTGCCAGCAGCTTACAGGCGAACACTGAAGCTTTCTTT. It specifies CASSLQANTEAFF.

This CDR3 reads CASSPRTGQNTGELFF. The CDR3 nucleotides read TGTGCCAGCAGCCCCAGGACAGGACAGAACACCGGGGAGCTGTTTTTT. The chain has TRBV11-3 and TRBJ2-2; TRBD1 matches 7 bases. J lost 1 base, V lost 5 bases, and 7 bases had no gene match. The CDR3 length is 16 residues. Germline lookup yields CDR1 SGHNT and CDR2 YENEEA.

This clone has a single count. The rearrangement links TRBV7-2 to TRBJ2-7; TRBD1 matches 8 bases. The CDR3 consists of 13 residues. V trimming: 1 base; J trimming: 7 bases; junction bases outside the gene matches: 3. Per the germline V gene, CDR1 is SGHTA and CDR2 is FQGNSA. CDR3 in amino acids: CASSLDRGVEQYF. Here the CDR3 DNA reads TGTGCCAGCAGCTTAGACAGGGGGGTTGAGCAGTACTTC.

The chain has TRBV21-1 and TRBJ2-4; the table assigns TRBD2, which was not confirmed against the DNA. TRBV21-1 is classified as a pseudogene. This CDR3 has 15 amino acids. The CDR3 loop is CASSRSGGGKNIQYF. For the CDR3, the DNA is TGTGCCAGCAGCAGGAGCGGGGGAGGCAAAAACATTCAGTACTTC.

The chain couples TRBV6-4 to TRBJ1-6, with D unclear. CDR3 size: 12 residues. V was clipped by 4 bases and J by 15 bases, with 13 bases between them. CDR1 is MRHNA, CDR2 SNTAGT, per germline. CDR3 loop: CASSGNGNLLHF. The CDR3 DNA reads as TGTGCCAGCAGTGGGAACGGGAATCTCCTCCACTTT.

This rearrangement joins TRBV2 to TRBJ2-1, with a possible D match to TRBD1 (6 bases). CDR1 and CDR2 from the germline V gene are SNHLY and FYNNEI. Trimming pared 6 bases from V and 5 bases from J, leaving 11 bases between. The CDR3 extends over 13 amino acids. The CDR3 spells CASRDSLNNEQFF. The CDR3 DNA reads TGTGCCAGCAGGGACAGCCTGAACAATGAGCAGTTCTTC.

The J gene is TRBJ2-7, the V gene TRBV18, with 8 bases matching TRBD1. Germline-derived CDR1 and CDR2 are KGHSH and LQKENI. CDR3 size: 14 residues. Trimming at V came to 4 bases and at J to 7 bases, leaving 9 bases not matched to a gene. The CDR3 is CASSRTGTLGEQYF. DNA of the CDR3: TGTGCCAGCTCACGGACAGGGACTTTGGGGGAGCAGTACTTC.

The rearrangement links TRBV4-3 to TRBJ2-5; D is uncertain. Germline V gene sequence: CDR1 LGHNA, CDR2 YSLEER. The CDR3 is 14 amino acids. Deletions cut 0 bases from V and 7 bases from J, with 12 bases between. CDR3 loop: CASSQDLARRTQYF. CDR3 DNA: TGCGCCAGCAGCCAAGACTTGGCCCGCCGGACCCAGTACTTC.

The chain recombines TRBV18 with TRBJ2-6; TRBD1 might be the D (5 bases). V was cut by 2 bases and J by 0 bases, with 11 bases left in between. The CDR3 has 17 residues. Germline V CDR1 and CDR2: KGHSH, LQKENI. The CDR3, as DNA: TGTGCCAGCTCACCAAGGGGCAGGAGCTCTGGGGCCAACGTCCTGACTTTC. Translating it yields CASSPRGRSSGANVLTF. Using reference TRBV18 and TRBJ2-6 for the parts outside the CDR3, the full variable domain is NAGVMQNPRHLVRRRGQEARLRCSPMKGHSHVYWYRQLPEEGLKFMVYLQKENIIDESGMPKERFSAEFPKEGPSILRIQQVVRGDSAAYFCASSPRGRSSGANVLTFGAGSRLTVL.

The chain employs TRBV7-2 and TRBJ1-2; 7 positions match TRBD1. The junction had 7 bases not matched to a gene; V was cut back by 9 bases and J by 0 bases. Germline V CDR1 and CDR2: SGHTA, FQGNSA. The CDR3 spans 14 residues. CDR3: CASNFGQANYGYTF. The CDR3, as DNA: TGTGCCAGTAACTTTGGACAGGCTAACTATGGCTACACCTTC.